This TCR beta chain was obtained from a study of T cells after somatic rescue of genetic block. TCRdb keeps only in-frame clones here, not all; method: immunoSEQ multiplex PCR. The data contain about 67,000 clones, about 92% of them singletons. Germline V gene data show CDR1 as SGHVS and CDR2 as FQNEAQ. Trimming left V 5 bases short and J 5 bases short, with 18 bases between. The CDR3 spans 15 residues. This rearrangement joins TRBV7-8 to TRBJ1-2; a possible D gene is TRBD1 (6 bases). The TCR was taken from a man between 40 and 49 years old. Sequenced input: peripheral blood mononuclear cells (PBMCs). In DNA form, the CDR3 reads TGTGCCAGCAGCGCCTCGTGGGGGCGTACTTATGGCTACACCTTC. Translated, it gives CASSASWGRTYGYTF.